This T cell receptor (beta chain) was profiled in a study of CD4 and CD8 cells across lung adenocarcinoma regions. TCRdb independently ran MiXCR on the PCR reads; one entry per CDR3 protein. The sample lists approximately 12,000 distinct CDR3 sequences; around 48% were seen once. Samples came from patients with localized non-small cell lung adenocarcinoma. CDR3 length equals 15 residues. Germline V gives CDR1 MNHEY, CDR2 SVGAGI. Trimming stripped 0 bases from V and 4 bases from J, with 10 bases between. V and J are TRBV6-5 and TRBJ2-1; D is undetermined. Specimen: CD8+ T cells from the margin of a lung tumor. The sequence was obtained from a female donor with lung adenocarcinoma. The CD4 and CD8 labels of this study may be unreliable. The CDR3 DNA reads TGTGCCAGCAGTTACTCTCGAGCATCTTACAATGAGCAGTTCTTC. Translating it yields CASSYSRASYNEQFF.